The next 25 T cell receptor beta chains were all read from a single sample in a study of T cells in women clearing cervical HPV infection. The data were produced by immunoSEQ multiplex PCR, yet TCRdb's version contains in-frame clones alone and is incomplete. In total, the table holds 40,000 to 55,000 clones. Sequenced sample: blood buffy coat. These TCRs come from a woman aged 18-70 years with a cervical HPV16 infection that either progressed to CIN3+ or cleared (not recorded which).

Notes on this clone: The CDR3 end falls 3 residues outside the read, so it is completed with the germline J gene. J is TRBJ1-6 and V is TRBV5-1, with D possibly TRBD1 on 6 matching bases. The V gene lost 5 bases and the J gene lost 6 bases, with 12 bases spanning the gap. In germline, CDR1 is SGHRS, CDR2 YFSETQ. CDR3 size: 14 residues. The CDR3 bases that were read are TGCGCCAGCAGTAAGACAGGACCTAATTCACCC. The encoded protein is CASSKTGPNSP. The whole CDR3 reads CASSKTGPNSPLHF.

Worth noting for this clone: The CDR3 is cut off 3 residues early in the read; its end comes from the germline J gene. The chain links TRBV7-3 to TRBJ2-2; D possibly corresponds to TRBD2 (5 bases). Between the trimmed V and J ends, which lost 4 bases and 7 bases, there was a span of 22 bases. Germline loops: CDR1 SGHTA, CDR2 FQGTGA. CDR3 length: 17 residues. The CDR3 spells CASSSSSIRGFGGELFF. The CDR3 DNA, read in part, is TGTGCCAGCAGCTCTTCCTCAATTCGGGGTTTCGGCGGGGAG.

The chain's CDR3 is CSARRGSGEKLFF. The covered CDR3 bases are TGCAGTGCCCGAAGGGGGTCTGGTGAAAAA. This chain connects TRBV20-1 to TRBJ1-4, with D possibly being TRBD1 (6 bases). The read comes to an end 3 residues before the CDR3 does, leaving the germline J gene to fill in the end. The ends were cut back, 6 bases at V and 7 bases at J, with 15 bases in the middle. From germline, CDR1 is DFQATT and CDR2 SNEGSKA (reference sequence). The CDR3 has 13 amino acids.

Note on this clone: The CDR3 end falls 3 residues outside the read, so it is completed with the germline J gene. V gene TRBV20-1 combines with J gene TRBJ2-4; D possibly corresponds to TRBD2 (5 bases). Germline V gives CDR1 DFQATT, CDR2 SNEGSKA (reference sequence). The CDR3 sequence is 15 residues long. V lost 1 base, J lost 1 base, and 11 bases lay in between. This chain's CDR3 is CSARVPERAKNIQYF. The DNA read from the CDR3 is TGCAGTGCTAGAGTACCGGAGCGGGCCAAAAACATT.

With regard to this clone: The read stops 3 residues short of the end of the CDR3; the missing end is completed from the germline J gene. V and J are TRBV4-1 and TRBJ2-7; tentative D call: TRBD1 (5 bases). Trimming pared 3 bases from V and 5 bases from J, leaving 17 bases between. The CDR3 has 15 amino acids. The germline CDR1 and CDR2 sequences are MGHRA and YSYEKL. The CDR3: CASSQTSPGFDEQYF. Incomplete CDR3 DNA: TGCGCCAGCAGCCAGACATCCCCAGGGTTCGACGAG.

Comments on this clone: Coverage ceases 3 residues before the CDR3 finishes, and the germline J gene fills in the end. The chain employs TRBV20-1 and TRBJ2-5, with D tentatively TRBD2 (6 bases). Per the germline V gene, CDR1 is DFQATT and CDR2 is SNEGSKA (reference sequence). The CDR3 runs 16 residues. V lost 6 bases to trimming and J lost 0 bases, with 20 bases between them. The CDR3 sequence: CSARTGTSLYQETQYF. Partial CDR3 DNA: TGCAGTGCCAGAACCGGGACTTCCCTGTACCAAGAGACC.

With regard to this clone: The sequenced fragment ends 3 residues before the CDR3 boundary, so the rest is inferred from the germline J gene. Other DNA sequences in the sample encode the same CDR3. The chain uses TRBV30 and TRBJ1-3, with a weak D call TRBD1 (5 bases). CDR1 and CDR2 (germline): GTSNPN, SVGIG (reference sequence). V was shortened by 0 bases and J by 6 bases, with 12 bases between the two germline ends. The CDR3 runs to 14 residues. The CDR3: CAWSVAGLPNTIYF. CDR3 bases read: TGTGCCTGGAGTGTGGCGGGACTCCCAAACACC.

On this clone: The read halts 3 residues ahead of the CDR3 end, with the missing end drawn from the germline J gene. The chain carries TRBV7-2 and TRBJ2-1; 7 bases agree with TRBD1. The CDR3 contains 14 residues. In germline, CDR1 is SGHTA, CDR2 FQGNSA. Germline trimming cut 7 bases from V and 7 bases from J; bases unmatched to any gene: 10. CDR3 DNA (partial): TGTGCCAGCAAAACAGGGGCCTTAGGAAATGAG. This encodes CASKTGALGNE. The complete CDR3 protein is CASKTGALGNEQFF.

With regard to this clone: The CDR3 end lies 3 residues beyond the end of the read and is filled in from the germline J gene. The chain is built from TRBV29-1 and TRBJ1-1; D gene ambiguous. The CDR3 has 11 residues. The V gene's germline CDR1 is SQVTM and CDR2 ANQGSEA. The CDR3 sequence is CSVEASEGAFF. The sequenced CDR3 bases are TGCAGCGTTGAAGCATCCGAGGGA.

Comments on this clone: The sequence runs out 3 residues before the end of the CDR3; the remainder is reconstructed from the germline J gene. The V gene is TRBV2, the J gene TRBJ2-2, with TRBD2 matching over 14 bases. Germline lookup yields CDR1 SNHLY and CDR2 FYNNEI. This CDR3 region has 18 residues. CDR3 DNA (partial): TGTGCCAGCAGTCAAAACTTCGGGACTAGCGGGAGTCTGAGGAAG. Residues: CASSQNFGTSGSLRK. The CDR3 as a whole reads CASSQNFGTSGSLRKLFF.

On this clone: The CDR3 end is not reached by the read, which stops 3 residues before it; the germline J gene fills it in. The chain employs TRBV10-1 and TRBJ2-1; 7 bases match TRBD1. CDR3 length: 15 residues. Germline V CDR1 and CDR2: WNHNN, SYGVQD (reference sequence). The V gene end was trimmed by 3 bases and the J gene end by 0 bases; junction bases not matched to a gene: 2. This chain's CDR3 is CASSEQGPSYNEQFF. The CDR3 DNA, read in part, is TGCGCCAGCAGTGAACAGGGGCCCTCCTACAATGAG.

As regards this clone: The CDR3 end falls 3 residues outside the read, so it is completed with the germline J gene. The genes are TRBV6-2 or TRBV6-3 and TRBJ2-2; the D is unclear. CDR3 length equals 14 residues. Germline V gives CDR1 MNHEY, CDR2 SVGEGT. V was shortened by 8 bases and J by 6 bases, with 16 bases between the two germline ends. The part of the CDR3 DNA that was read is TGTGCCAGCGAGAATACCAAAGGGTCCGGGGAG. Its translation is CASENTKGSGE. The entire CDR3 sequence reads CASENTKGSGELFF.

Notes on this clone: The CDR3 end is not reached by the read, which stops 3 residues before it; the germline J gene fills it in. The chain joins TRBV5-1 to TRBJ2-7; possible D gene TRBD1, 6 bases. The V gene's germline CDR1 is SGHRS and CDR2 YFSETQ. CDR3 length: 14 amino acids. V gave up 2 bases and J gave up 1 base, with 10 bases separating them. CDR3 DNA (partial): TGCGCCAGCAGCTTCGGGGACACATCCTACGAG. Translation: CASSFGDTSYE. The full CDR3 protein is CASSFGDTSYEQYF. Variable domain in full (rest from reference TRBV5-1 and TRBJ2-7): KAGVTQTPRYLIKTRGQQVTLSCSPISGHRSVSWYQQTPGQGLQFLFEYFSETQRNKGNFPGRFSGRQFSNSRSEMNVSTLELGDSALYLCASSFGDTSYEQYFGPGTRLTVT.

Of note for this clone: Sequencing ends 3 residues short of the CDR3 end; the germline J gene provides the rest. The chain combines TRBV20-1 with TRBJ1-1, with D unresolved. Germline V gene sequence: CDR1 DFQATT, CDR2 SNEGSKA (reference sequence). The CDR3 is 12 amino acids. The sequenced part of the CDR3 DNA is TGCAGTGCTCCGGACTTAGGTGGAGAA. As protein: CSAPDLGGE. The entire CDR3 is CSAPDLGGEAFF.

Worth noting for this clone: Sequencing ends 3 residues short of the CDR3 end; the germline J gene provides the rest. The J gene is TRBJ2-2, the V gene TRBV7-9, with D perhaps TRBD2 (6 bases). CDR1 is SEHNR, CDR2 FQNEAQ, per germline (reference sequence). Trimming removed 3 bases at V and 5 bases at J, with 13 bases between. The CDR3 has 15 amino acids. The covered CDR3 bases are TGTGCCAGCAGCTTTAGACTAGTTGGGACCGGGGAG. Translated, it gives CASSFRLVGTGE. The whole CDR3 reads CASSFRLVGTGELFF.

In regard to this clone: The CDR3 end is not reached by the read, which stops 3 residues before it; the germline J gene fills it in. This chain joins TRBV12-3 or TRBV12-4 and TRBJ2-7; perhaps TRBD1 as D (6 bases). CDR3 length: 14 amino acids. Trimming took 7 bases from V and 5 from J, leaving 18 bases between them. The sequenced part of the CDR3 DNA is TGTGCCAGCAAATCGGACAGCTTCACCAACGAG. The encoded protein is CASKSDSFTNE. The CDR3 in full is CASKSDSFTNEQYF.

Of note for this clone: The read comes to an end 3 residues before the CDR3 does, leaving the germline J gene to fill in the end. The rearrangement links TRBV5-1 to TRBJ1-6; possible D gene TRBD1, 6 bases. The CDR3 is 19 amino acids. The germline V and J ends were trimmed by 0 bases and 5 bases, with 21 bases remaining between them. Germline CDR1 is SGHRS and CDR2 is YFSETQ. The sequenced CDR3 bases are TGCGCCAGCAGCTTGGGGTCCTGGGGGCAATTAGTCGATAATTCACCC. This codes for CASSLGSWGQLVDNSP. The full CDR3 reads CASSLGSWGQLVDNSPLHF.

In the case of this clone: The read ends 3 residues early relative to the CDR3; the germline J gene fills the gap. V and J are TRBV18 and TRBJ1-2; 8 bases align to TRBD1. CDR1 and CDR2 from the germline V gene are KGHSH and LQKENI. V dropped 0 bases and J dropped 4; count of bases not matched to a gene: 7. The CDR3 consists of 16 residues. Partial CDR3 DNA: TGTGCCAGCTCACCACCGCCAGGGGGCCACGGCTATGGC. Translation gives CASSPPPGGHGYG. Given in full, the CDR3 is CASSPPPGGHGYGYTF.

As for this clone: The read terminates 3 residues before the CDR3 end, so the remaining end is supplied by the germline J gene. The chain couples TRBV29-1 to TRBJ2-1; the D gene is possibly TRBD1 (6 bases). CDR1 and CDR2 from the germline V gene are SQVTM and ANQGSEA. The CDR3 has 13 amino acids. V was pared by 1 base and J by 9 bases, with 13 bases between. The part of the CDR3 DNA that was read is TGCAGCGTTGAAGGTAACAGGGACGGTGAG. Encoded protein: CSVEGNRDGE. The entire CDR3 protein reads CSVEGNRDGEQFF.

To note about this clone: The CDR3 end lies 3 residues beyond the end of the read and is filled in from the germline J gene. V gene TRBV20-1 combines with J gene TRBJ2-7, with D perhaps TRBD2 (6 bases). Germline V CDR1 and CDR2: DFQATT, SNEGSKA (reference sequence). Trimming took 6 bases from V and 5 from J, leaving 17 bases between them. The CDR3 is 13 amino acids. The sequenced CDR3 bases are TGCAGTGCGGTAGGTTGGAGGGCCCACGAG. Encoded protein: CSAVGWRAHE. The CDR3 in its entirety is CSAVGWRAHEQYF.

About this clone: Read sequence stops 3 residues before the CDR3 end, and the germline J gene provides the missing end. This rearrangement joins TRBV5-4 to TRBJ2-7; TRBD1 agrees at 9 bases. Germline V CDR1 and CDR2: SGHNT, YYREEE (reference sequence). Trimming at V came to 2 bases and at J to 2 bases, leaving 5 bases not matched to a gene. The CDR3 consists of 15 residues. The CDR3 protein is CASSLYRGPTYEQYF. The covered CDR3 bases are TGTGCCAGCAGCTTATACAGGGGGCCTACCTACGAG.

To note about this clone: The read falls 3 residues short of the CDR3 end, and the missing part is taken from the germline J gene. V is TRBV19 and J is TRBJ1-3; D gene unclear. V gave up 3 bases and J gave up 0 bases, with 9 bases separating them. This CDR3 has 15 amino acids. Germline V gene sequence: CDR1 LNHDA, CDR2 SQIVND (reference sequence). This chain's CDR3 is CASSIDSSSGNTIYF. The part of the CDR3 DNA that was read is TGTGCCAGTAGTATCGACTCGAGCTCTGGAAACACC.

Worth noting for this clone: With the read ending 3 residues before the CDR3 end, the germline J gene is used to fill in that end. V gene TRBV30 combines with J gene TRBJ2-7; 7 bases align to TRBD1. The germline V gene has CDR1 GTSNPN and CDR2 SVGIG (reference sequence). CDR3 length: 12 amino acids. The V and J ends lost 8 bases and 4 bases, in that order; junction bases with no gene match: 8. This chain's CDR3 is CAGGQLNYEQYF. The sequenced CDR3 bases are TGTGCCGGGGGACAGCTAAATTACGAG.

The CDR3 here is CASSQAAINGNEAFF. The part of the CDR3 DNA that was read is TGTGCCAGCAGCCAAGCCGCGATTAATGGTAATGAA. The chain combines TRBV3-1 (or the pseudogene TRBV3-2) with TRBJ1-1; D not resolved. The read is 3 residues too short to cover the CDR3 end, so that end is filled in from the germline J gene. CDR3 length: 15 amino acids. Per germline, CDR1 LGHDT and CDR2 YNNKEL (reference sequence). Trimming pared 1 base from V and 7 bases from J, leaving 16 bases between.

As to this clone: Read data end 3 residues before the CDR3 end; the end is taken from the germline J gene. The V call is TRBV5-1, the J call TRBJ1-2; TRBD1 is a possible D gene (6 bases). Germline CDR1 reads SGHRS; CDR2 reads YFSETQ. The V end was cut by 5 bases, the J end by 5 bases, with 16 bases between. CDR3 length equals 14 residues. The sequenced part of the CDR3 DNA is TGCGCCAGCAGACCCAACTCCGGGACATATGGC. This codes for CASRPNSGTYG. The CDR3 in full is CASRPNSGTYGYTF.